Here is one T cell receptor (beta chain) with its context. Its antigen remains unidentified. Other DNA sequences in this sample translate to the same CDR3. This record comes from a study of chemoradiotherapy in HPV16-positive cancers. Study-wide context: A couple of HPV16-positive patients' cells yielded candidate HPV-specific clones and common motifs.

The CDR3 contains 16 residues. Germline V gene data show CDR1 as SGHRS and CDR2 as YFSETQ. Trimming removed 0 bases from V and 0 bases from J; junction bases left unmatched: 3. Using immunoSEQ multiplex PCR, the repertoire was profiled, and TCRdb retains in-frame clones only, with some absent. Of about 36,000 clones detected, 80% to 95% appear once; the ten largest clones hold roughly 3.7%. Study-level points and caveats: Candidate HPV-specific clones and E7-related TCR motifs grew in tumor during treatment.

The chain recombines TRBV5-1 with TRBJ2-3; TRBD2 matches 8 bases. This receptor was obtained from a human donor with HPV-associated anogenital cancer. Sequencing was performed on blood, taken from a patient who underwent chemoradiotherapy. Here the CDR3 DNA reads TGCGCCAGCAGCTTGGACGGGGGGGGAAGCACAGATACGCAGTATTTT. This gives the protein CASSLDGGGSTDTQYF.